This entry concerns a single T cell receptor (beta chain). These data are taken from a study of cytomegalovirus exposure and HLA in healthy donors. The PCR made use of 60 Vbeta and 13 Jbeta primers. Here immunoSEQ multiplex PCR was the method, and the copy in TCRdb shows in-frame clones only, minus some. The sample has hundreds of thousands of clones; just over 70% are singletons. The V gene lost 0 bases and the J gene lost 1 base, with 13 bases spanning the gap. The CDR3 extends over 16 amino acids. Germline V CDR1 and CDR2: SGDLS, YYNGEE. The chain couples TRBV9 to TRBJ2-5; TRBD2 is a possible D gene (6 bases). Material: PBMCs. This TCR derives from a female donor in good health and CMV-seronegative. CDR3 residues: CASSVAAASAQETQYF. CDR3 nucleotide sequence: TGTGCCAGCAGCGTAGCTGCGGCTAGCGCCCAAGAGACCCAGTACTTC.